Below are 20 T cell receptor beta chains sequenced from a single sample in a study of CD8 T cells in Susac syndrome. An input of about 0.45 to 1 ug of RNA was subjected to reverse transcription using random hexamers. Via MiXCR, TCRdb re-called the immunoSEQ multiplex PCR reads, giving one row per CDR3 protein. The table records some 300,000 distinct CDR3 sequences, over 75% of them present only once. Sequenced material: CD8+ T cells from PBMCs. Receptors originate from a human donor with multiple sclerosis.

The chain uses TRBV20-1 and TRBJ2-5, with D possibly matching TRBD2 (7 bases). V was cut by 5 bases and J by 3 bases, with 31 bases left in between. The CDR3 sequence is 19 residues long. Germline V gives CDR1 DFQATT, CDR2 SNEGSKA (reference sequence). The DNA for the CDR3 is TGCAGTGCTCCTTCCGATCCCAAGGGGGGGAGAAGTTCCGAAGAGACCCAGTACTTC. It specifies CSAPSDPKGGRSSEETQYF.

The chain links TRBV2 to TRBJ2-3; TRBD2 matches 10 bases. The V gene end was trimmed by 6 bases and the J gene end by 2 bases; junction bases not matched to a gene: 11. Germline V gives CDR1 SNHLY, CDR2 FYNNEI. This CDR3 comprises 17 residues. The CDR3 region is CASSHLLAGANTDTQYF. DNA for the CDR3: TGTGCCAGCAGCCACCTCCTAGCGGGGGCCAACACAGATACGCAGTATTTT.

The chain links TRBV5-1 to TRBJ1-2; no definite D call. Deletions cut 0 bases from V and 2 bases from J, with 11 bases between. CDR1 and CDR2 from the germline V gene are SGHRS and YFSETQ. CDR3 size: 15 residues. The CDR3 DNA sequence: TGCGCCAGCAGCTTGGGGGCGGAGAGAAACTATGGCTACACCTTC. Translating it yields CASSLGAERNYGYTF.

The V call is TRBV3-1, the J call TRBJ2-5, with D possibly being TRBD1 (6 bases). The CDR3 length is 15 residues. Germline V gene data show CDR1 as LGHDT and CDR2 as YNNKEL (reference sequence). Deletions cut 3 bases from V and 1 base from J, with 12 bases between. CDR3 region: CASSQDSTFQETQYF. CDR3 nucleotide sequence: TGTGCCAGCAGCCAGGACAGTACTTTCCAAGAGACCCAGTACTTC.

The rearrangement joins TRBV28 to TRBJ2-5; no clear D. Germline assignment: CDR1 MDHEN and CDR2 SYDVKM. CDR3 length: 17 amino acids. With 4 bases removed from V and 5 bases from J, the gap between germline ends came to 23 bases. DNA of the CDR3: TGTGCCAGCAGTTCTCTAACATCCCCGATCTTCCCCGAGACCCAGTACTTC. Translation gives CASSSLTSPIFPETQYF.

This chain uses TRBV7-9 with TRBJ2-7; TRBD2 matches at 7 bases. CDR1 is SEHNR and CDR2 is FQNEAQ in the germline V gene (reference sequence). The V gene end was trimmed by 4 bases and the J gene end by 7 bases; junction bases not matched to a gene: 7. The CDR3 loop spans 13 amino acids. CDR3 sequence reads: CASSSAGVEEQYF. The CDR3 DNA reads TGTGCCAGCAGCTCCGCGGGAGTCGAGGAGCAGTACTTC.

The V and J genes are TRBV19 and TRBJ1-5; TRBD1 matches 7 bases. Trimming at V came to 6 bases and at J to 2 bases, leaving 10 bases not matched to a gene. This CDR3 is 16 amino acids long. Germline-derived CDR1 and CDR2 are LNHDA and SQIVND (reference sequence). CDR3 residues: CASSLRTGVRNQPQHF. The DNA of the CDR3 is TGTGCCAGTAGCCTTCGGACAGGTGTCCGCAATCAGCCCCAGCATTTT.

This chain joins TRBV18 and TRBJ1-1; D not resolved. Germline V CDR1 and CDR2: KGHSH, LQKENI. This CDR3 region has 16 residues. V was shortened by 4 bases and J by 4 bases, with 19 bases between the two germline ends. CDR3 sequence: CASSQPGEGAFTEAFF. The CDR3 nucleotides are TGTGCCAGCTCACAACCCGGGGAGGGCGCGTTCACTGAAGCTTTCTTT.

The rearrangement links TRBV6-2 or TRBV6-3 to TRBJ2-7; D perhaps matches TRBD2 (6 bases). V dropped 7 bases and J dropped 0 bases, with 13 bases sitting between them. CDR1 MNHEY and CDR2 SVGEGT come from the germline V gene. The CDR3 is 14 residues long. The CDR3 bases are TGTGCCAGCACCGAGCGGGCCAGCTCCTACGAGCAGTACTTC. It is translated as CASTERASSYEQYF.

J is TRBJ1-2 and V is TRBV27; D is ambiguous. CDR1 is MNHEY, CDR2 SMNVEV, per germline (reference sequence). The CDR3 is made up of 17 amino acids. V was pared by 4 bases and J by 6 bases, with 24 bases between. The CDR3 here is CASSSGAGTPMRHGYTF. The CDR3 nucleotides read TGTGCCAGCAGTTCCGGAGCAGGCACCCCTATGAGGCATGGCTACACCTTC.

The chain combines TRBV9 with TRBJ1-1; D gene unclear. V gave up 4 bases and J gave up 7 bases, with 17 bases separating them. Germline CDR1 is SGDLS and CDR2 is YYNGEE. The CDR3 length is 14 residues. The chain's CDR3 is CASSPHPSEGEAFF. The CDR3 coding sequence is TGTGCCAGCAGCCCTCACCCCTCCGAGGGTGAAGCTTTCTTT. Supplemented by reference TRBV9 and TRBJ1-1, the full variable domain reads DSGVTQTPKHLITATGQRVTLRCSPRSGDLSVYWYQQSLDQGLQFLIQYYNGEERAKGNILERFSAQQFPDLHSELNLSSLELGDSALYFCASSPHPSEGEAFFGQGTRLTVV.

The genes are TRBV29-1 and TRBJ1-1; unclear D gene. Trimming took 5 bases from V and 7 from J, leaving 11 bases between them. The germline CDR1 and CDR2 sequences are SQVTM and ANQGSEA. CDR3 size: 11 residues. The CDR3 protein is CSVRAANEAFF. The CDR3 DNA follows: TGCAGCGTTCGGGCAGCAAATGAAGCTTTCTTT.

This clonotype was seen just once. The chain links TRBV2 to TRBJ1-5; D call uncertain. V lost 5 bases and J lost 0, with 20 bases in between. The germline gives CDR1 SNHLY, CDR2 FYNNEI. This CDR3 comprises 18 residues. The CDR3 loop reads CASSPLTLGLYSNQPQHF. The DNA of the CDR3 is TGTGCCAGCAGTCCCCTTACATTGGGCCTCTATAGCAATCAGCCCCAGCATTTT. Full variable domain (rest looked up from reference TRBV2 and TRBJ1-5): EPEVTQTPSHQVTQMGQEVILRCVPISNHLYFYWYRQILGQKVEFLVSFYNNEISEKSEIFDDQFSVERPDGSNFTLKIRSTKLEDSAMYFCASSPLTLGLYSNQPQHFGDGTRLSIL.

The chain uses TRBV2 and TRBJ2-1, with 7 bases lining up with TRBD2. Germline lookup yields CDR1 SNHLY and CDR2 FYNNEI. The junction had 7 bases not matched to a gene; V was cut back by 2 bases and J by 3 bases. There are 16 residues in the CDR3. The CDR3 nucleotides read TGTGCCAGCAGTGAACGGCGGGAGTCTTTCTACAATGAGCAGTTCTTC. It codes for CASSERRESFYNEQFF.

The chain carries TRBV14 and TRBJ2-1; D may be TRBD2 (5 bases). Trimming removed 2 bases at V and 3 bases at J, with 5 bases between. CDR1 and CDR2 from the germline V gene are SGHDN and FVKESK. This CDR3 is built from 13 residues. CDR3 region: CASSQTSYNEQFF. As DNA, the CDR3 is TGTGCCAGCAGCCAAACTAGCTACAATGAGCAGTTCTTC.

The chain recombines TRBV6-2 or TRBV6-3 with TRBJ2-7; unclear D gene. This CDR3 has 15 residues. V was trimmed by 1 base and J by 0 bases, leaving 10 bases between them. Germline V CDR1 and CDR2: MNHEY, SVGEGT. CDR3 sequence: CASSYFLSNSYEQYF. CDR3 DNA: TGTGCCAGCAGTTACTTTCTCAGCAACTCCTACGAGCAGTACTTC.

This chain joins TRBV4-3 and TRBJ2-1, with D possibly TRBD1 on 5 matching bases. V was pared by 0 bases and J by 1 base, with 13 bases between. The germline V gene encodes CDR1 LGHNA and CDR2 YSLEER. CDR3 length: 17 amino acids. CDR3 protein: CASSQEMAGWSYNEQFF. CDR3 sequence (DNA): TGCGCCAGCAGCCAAGAAATGGCAGGGTGGTCCTACAATGAGCAGTTCTTC.

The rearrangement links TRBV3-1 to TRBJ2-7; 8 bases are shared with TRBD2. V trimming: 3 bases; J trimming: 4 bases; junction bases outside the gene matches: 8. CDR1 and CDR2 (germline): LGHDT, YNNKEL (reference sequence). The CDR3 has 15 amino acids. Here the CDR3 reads CASSHPGTSVYEQYF. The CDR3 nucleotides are TGTGCCAGCAGCCATCCGGGGACTAGTGTGTACGAGCAGTACTTC.

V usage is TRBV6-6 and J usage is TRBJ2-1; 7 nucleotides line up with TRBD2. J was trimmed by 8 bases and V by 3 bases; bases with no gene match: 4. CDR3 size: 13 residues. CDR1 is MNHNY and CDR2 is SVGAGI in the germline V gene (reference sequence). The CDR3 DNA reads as TGTGCCAGCAGTTATCTCCGGGGGGATGAGCAGTTCTTC. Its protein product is CASSYLRGDEQFF.

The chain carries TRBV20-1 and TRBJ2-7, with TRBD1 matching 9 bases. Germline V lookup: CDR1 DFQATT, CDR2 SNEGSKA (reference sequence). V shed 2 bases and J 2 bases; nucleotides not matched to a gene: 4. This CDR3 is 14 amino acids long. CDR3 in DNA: TGCAGTGCTAGACATGGGACAGGGACCTACGAGCAGTACTTC. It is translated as CSARHGTGTYEQYF.